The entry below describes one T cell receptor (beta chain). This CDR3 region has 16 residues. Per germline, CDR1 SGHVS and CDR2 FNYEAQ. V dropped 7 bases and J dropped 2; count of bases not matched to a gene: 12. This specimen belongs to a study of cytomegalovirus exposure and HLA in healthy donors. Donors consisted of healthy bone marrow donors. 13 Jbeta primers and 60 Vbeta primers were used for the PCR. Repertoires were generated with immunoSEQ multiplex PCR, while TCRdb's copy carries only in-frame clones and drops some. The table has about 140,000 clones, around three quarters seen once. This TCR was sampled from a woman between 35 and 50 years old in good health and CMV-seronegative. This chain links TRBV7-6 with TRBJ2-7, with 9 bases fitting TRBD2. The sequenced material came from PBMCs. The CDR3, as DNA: TGTGCCAGCACTGGGGGGGGGACTAGCTGGCCCTACGAGCAGTACTTC. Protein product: CASTGGGTSWPYEQYF. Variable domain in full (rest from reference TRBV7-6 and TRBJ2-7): GAGVSQSPRYKVTKRGQDVALRCDPISGHVSLYWYRQALGQGPEFLTYFNYEAQQDKSGLPNDRFSAERPEGSISTLTIQRTEQRDSAMYRCASTGGGTSWPYEQYFGPGTRLTVT.